These T cell receptor beta chains were read from a single sample in a study of CD8 T cells in Susac syndrome. TCRdb analysed the immunoSEQ multiplex PCR reads with MiXCR anew, one entry per CDR3 protein. The sample contains around 300,000 distinct CDR3 sequences, under 95% of which appear only once. The sequencing input was CD4+ T cells from PBMCs. These receptor sequences come from a human donor with multiple sclerosis. The CDR3 runs from the conserved cysteine through the conserved F or W. A D gene is named only where the DNA matches it firmly. Clone size is given for some rows only: seen once, a few or many times, or a class if the clone is expanded.

TRBD1,NA,TRBJ2-3,TRBV29-1,CSVGDRGSGTDTQYF,TGCAGCGTTGGGGACAGGGGTTCGGGCACAGATACGCAGTATTTT
TRBD2,NA,TRBJ2-7,TRBV7-9,CASSLGGAGRTYEQYF,TGTGCCAGCAGCTTAGGGGGAGCGGGGCGAACCTACGAGCAGTACTTC
NA,NA,TRBJ2-4,TRBV11-2,CASSAPLGAKNIQYF,TGTGCCAGCAGCGCCCCGTTAGGAGCCAAAAACATTCAGTACTTC
NA,NA,TRBJ1-2,TRBV10-3,CAISDPGRSGVYGYTF,TGTGCCATCAGTGATCCAGGACGATCAGGGGTTTATGGCTACACCTTC
NA,NA,TRBJ1-3,TRBV5-8,CASLLGGTGNTIYF,TGTGCCAGCCTCCTCGGAGGGACTGGAAACACCATATATTTT
TRBD1,NA,TRBJ1-2,TRBV10-3,CAIMDRARPPNYGYTF,TGTGCCATCATGGACAGGGCCCGTCCCCCCAACTATGGCTACACCTTC
NA,NA,TRBJ2-7,TRBV12-3/TRBV12-4,CASSLLRGTEQYF,TGTGCCAGCAGCCTCTTAAGGGGCACGGAGCAGTACTTC
NA,NA,TRBJ2-5,TRBV9,CASSFQLDAETQYF,TGTGCCAGCAGCTTCCAACTAGACGCAGAGACCCAGTACTTC
NA,once,TRBJ2-7,TRBV9,CASSVNMGYEQYF,TGTGCCAGCAGCGTAAATATGGGGTACGAGCAGTACTTC
TRBD2,NA,TRBJ2-7,TRBV25-1,CASSECGGGKRNEQYF,TGTGCCAGCAGTGAATGCGGGGGGGGGAAGAGGAACGAGCAGTACTTC
TRBD2,NA,TRBJ2-7,TRBV6-1,CASIPGLAGIYEQYF,TGTGCCAGCATTCCGGGACTAGCGGGAATTTACGAGCAGTACTTC
NA,NA,TRBJ2-4,TRBV12-3/TRBV12-4,CASSFAGKNIQYF,TGTGCCAGCAGTTTCGCAGGGAAAAACATTCAGTACTTC
NA,NA,TRBJ1-5,TRBV7-8,CASSFRIGNQPQHF,TGTGCCAGCAGCTTCCGGATAGGCAATCAGCCCCAGCATTTT
TRBD2,NA,TRBJ2-7,TRBV3-1,CASSQEALAGANEQYF,TGTGCCAGCAGCCAAGAAGCACTAGCGGGAGCCAACGAGCAGTACTTC
NA,once,TRBJ1-5,TRBV19,CASSIVDRNQPQHF,TGTGCCAGTAGTATAGTTGACAGGAATCAGCCCCAGCATTTT
TRBD2,NA,TRBJ2-1,TRBV7-3,CASRISSGGVNEQFF,TGTGCCAGCAGAATTTCTAGCGGGGGGGTCAATGAGCAGTTCTTC
NA,NA,TRBJ1-4,TRBV5-1,CASSSTGRNEKLFF,TGCGCCAGCAGCTCGACAGGACGAAATGAAAAACTGTTTTTT
NA,NA,TRBJ2-5,TRBV14,CASSQRGAGSETQYF,TGTGCCAGCAGCCAACGGGGGGCAGGATCGGAGACCCAGTACTTC
TRBD2,NA,TRBJ2-4,TRBV7-8,CASSPGLAGEGGKNIQYF,TGTGCCAGCAGCCCGGGACTAGCGGGAGAGGGGGGCAAAAACATTCAGTACTTC
NA,NA,TRBJ2-1,TRBV4-1,CASSQDGDYSYNEQFF,TGCGCCAGCAGCCAAGATGGCGACTACTCCTACAATGAGCAGTTCTTC
TRBD1,once,TRBJ2-7,TRBV29-1,CSVGGSRQGAGCEQYF,TGCAGCGTTGGAGGTTCGAGACAGGGGGCGGGGTGCGAGCAGTACTTC
NA,NA,TRBJ2-1,TRBV18,CASSPPGVWGISEQFF,TGTGCCAGCTCACCACCGGGGGTCTGGGGGATAAGTGAGCAGTTCTTC
TRBD2,NA,TRBJ2-7,TRBV6-2/TRBV6-3,CAFGGGTSGYEQYF,TGTGCCTTTGGGGGTGGGACTAGCGGCTACGAGCAGTACTTC
TRBD2,NA,TRBJ2-5,TRBV5-1,CASSPTTSGQETQYF,TGCGCCAGCAGCCCTACGACTAGCGGCCAAGAGACCCAGTACTTC
NA,NA,TRBJ2-1,TRBV9,CASSVAPGVPYNEQFF,TGTGCCAGCAGCGTAGCCCCGGGAGTCCCCTACAATGAGCAGTTCTTC
NA,NA,TRBJ2-4,TRBV7-2,CASSFDSSVNIQYF,TGTGCCAGCAGCTTTGATAGTAGCGTAAACATTCAGTACTTC
TRBD1,NA,TRBJ1-2,TRBV29-1,CSVVQGGAGGYTF,TGCAGCGTTGTCCAGGGGGGGGCAGGTGGCTACACCTTC
TRBD1,NA,TRBJ2-3,TRBV11-2,CASSKNGQGGDTQYF,TGTGCCAGCAGCAAGAACGGACAGGGTGGGGATACGCAGTATTTT
TRBD2,once,TRBJ2-1,TRBV30,CAWRRAGANNEQFF,TGTGCCTGGAGAAGAGCGGGGGCTAACAATGAGCAGTTCTTC
NA,NA,TRBJ2-5,TRBV2,CASSEKGRQETQYF,TGTGCCAGCAGTGAGAAGGGGCGGCAAGAGACCCAGTACTTC
NA,NA,TRBJ2-5,TRBV5-1,CASSLGPDQETQYF,TGCGCCAGCAGCTTAGGTCCAGACCAAGAGACCCAGTACTTC
TRBD2,NA,TRBJ2-7,TRBV18,CASSPGTSQREQYF,TGTGCCAGCTCACCCGGGACTAGCCAGCGCGAGCAGTACTTC
NA,NA,TRBJ2-1,TRBV27,CASSPRATVSYNEQFF,TGTGCCAGCAGTCCTAGGGCCACCGTCTCCTACAATGAGCAGTTCTTC
NA,NA,TRBJ2-3,TRBV5-1,CASSLVPMGGGDTQYF,TGCGCCAGCAGCTTGGTTCCGATGGGTGGTGGAGATACGCAGTATTTT
NA,NA,TRBJ2-7,TRBV28,CASSRTVTYEQYF,TGTGCCAGCAGCCGGACAGTTACCTACGAGCAGTACTTC
NA,NA,TRBJ2-7,TRBV18,CASSPPTDRGEQYF,TGTGCCAGCTCACCTCCGACTGACAGAGGCGAGCAGTACTTC
NA,NA,TRBJ2-7,TRBV7-9,CASSLEVNSYEQYF,TGTGCCAGCAGCTTAGAAGTAAATTCCTACGAGCAGTACTTC
NA,NA,TRBJ2-3,TRBV20-1,CSATITDTQYF,TGCAGTGCTACTATCACAGATACGCAGTATTTT
NA,NA,TRBJ2-7,TRBV19,CASSIYGLSAGAIIGREQYF,TGTGCCAGTAGTATTTACGGCCTCTCGGCAGGGGCCATAATTGGACGCGAGCAGTACTTC
TRBD1,NA,TRBJ1-4,TRBV7-2,CASSWAGQGGEKLFF,TGTGCCAGCAGCTGGGCGGGACAGGGCGGCGAAAAACTGTTTTTT
NA,NA,TRBJ2-5,TRBV15,CATSRGDSQETQYF,TGTGCCACCAGCAGAGGAGACAGCCAAGAGACCCAGTACTTC
NA,NA,TRBJ1-3,TRBV5-4,CASSLVGNSGNTIYF,TGTGCCAGCAGCTTGGTGGGTAACTCTGGAAACACCATATATTTT
NA,NA,TRBJ2-7,TRBV28,CASSLFTPYEQYF,TGTGCCAGCAGTTTATTTACCCCCTACGAGCAGTACTTC
TRBD2,NA,TRBJ2-6,TRBV7-8,CASSFGSGRPSGANVLTF,TGTGCCAGCAGCTTTGGTTCCGGGAGGCCCTCTGGGGCCAACGTCCTGACTTTC
NA,once,TRBJ2-5,TRBV14,CASSQVEAGETQYF,TGTGCCAGCAGCCAAGTTGAGGCGGGAGAGACCCAGTACTTC
NA,once,TRBJ1-2,TRBV20-1,CSAWTASSKGNGYTF,TGCAGTGCTTGGACAGCAAGCAGTAAAGGGAATGGCTACACCTTC
TRBD1,NA,TRBJ2-2,TRBV6-2/TRBV6-3,CATLTGTGIFGELFF,TGTGCCACCCTAACCGGGACAGGGATATTCGGGGAGCTGTTTTTT
NA,NA,TRBJ2-3,TRBV7-2,CASSRYSADTQYF,TGTGCCAGCAGCCGTTATTCCGCGGATACGCAGTATTTT
NA,once,TRBJ2-1,TRBV7-3,CASSLVGLANEQFF,TGTGCCAGCAGCCTTGTGGGACTTGCGAATGAGCAGTTCTTC
NA,NA,TRBJ2-7,TRBV29-1,CSVEGGDREQYF,TGCAGCGTTGAGGGGGGTGACAGGGAGCAGTACTTC
NA,NA,TRBJ1-6,TRBV12-3/TRBV12-4,CASSLASSYNSPLHF,TGTGCCAGCAGTTTAGCGAGCTCCTATAATTCACCCCTCCACTTT
NA,few,TRBJ2-7,TRBV6-1,CASSEFSLNSYEQYF,TGTGCCAGCAGTGAATTCAGTTTGAACTCCTACGAGCAGTACTTC
TRBD2,once,TRBJ2-1,TRBV7-2,CASSLVAGDEEQFF,TGTGCCAGCAGCTTAGTGGCGGGAGACGAAGAGCAGTTCTTC
NA,NA,TRBJ1-1,TRBV7-9,CASKQRDRGGSDTEAFF,TGTGCCAGTAAACAACGGGATCGGGGAGGATCGGACACTGAAGCTTTCTTT
NA,NA,TRBJ1-1,TRBV29-1,CSVEDSPGTTEEAFF,TGCAGCGTTGAAGATAGCCCCGGGACAACGGAGGAAGCTTTCTTT